Included here is one T cell receptor beta chain sequence, with context. Its antigen is undetermined. This table comes from immunoSEQ multiplex PCR, and its TCRdb copy is limited to in-frame clones, with some not included. The sample lists 15,000 to 20,000 clones; around 81% were seen once. As to time point: cycle 4 day 1 (C4D1), after five to seven weeks of nivolumab. Relapse was seen in all patients after autologous stem cell transplantation, and brentuximab vedotin exposure was variable. Germline CDR1 reads SGHNT; CDR2 reads YYREEE (reference sequence). With V trimmed by 9 bases and J by 1 base, 12 bases remained unmatched. CDR3 length equals 15 residues. This sample is drawn from a study of PD-1 blockade in classical Hodgkin lymphoma. Study outcomes and limitations: Complete responders had baseline diversity similar to newly diagnosed patients. Newly diagnosed patients had baseline TCR diversity that was reportedly lower than that of healthy donors. Whatever underlies the repertoire differences (possibly disease activity or prior therapy) remains undefined.

The chain employs TRBV5-4 and TRBJ1-1; the match to TRBD1 covers 7 bases. The TCR was taken from a human donor with classical Hodgkin lymphoma. The source material was peripheral blood mononuclear cells (PBMCs), sampled before the fourth cycle of nivolumab. The CDR3 region has the DNA TGTGCCACACGACGACAGGGTCGGCAGAACACTGAAGCTTTCTTT. It specifies CATRRQGRQNTEAFF.